Each of the 7 T cell receptor beta chains below was sequenced from the same sample in a study of blood T cell repertoires in COVID-19. Data came from immunoSEQ multiplex PCR; TCRdb stores just in-frame clones and leaves some out. The data show 150,000 or so clones, over 65% seen once. Material: PBMCs or T cells enriched from blood (not recorded which). All receptors derive from a woman in her 50s who had recovered from COVID-19.

CDR3 coding DNA: TGTGCCAGCACTCCAGGGGACAGGGAATATTCACCCCTCCACTTT. Protein sequence: CASTPGDREYSPLHF. This chain joins TRBV28 and TRBJ1-6, with TRBD1 identical over 9 bases. The CDR3 contains 15 residues. After removal of 7 bases from V and 8 bases from J, the junction contained 9 bases not matched to a gene. Per germline, CDR1 MDHEN and CDR2 SYDVKM.

The rearrangement joins TRBV7-9 to TRBJ2-5; a weak D match, TRBD2 (5 bases). The V gene lost 2 bases and the J gene lost 5 bases, with 12 bases spanning the gap. Germline V gene data show CDR1 as SEHNR and CDR2 as FQNEAQ (reference sequence). The CDR3 sequence is 14 residues long. CDR3 region: CASSLTRGTETQYF. The CDR3 DNA sequence: TGTGCCAGCAGCTTAACTCGGGGTACGGAGACCCAGTACTTC.

The chain combines TRBV6-2 or TRBV6-3 with TRBJ1-5; the D gene is possibly TRBD1 (5 bases). CDR1 is MNHEY, CDR2 SVGEGT, per germline. V was clipped by 2 bases and J by 6 bases, with 11 bases between them. The CDR3 loop spans 14 amino acids. The DNA of the CDR3 is TGTGCCAGCAGTTACCAAAGGGGAGGTCAGCCCCAGCATTTT. Translation: CASSYQRGGQPQHF.

The chain combines TRBV7-9 with TRBJ1-2; D ambiguous. CDR3 length: 14 amino acids. Per germline, CDR1 SEHNR and CDR2 FQNEAQ (reference sequence). With 0 bases removed from V and 4 bases from J, the gap between germline ends came to 9 bases. CDR3 amino acids: CASSLAEAAYGYTF. The CDR3 region has the DNA TGTGCCAGCAGCTTAGCGGAGGCAGCCTATGGCTACACCTTC.

A few counts support this clone. CDR3 amino acids: CASSAPRGGIYNEQFF. The DNA for the CDR3 is TGCGCCAGCAGCGCCCCCCGCGGGGGAATTTACAATGAGCAGTTCTTC. The genes are TRBV5-1 and TRBJ2-1; 7 bases are shared with TRBD2. CDR3 length: 16 residues. J was trimmed by 4 bases and V by 4 bases; bases with no gene match: 11. CDR1 SGHRS and CDR2 YFSETQ come from the germline V gene.

The rearrangement joins TRBV5-4 to TRBJ2-7; TRBD1 aligns across 8 bases. This CDR3 region has 14 residues. The germline CDR1 and CDR2 sequences are SGHNT and YYREEE (reference sequence). V lost 4 bases, J lost 4 bases, and 7 bases stayed unmatched. This CDR3 reads CASSPRTGQYEQYF. In DNA form, the CDR3 reads TGTGCCAGCAGCCCTAGGACAGGGCAATACGAGCAGTACTTC.

J is TRBJ1-2 and V is TRBV5-1, with TRBD1 matching 8 bases. The V and J ends lost 3 bases and 8 bases, in that order; junction bases with no gene match: 9. Germline V gene sequence: CDR1 SGHRS, CDR2 YFSETQ. The CDR3 is 14 residues long. As DNA, the CDR3 is TGCGCCAGCAGCTCCGGCAGGGGGCGCGGGGGCTACACCTTC. It specifies CASSSGRGRGGYTF.